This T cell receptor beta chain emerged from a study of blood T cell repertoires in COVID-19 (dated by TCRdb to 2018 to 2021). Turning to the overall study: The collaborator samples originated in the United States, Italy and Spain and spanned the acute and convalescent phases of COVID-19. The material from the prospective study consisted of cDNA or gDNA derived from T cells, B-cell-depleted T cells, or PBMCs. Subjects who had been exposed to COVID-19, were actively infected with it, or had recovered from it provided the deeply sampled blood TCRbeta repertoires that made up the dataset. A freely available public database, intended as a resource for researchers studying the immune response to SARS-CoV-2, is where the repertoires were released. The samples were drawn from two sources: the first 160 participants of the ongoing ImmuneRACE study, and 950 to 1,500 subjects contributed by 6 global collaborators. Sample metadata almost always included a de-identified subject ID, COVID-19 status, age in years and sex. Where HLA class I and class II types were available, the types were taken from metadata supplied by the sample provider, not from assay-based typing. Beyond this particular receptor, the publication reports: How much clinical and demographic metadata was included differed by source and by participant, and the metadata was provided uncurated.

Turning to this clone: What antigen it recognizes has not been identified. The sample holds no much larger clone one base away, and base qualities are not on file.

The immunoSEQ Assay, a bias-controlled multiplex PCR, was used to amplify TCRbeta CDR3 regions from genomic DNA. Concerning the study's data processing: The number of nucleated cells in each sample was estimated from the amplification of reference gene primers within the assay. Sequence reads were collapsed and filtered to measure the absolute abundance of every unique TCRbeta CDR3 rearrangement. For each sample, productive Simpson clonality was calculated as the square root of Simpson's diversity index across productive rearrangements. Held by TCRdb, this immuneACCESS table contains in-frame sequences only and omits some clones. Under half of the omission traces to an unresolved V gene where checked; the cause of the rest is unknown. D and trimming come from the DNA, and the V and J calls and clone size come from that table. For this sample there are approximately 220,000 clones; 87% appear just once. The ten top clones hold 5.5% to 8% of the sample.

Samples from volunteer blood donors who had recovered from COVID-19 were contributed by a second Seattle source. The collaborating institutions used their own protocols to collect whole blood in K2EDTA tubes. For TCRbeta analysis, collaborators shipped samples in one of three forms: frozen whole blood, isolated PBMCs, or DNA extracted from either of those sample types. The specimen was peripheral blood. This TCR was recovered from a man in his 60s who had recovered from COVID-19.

The nucleotide sequence is TGTGCCAGCAGGCAGGCCTCTGGAAACACCATATATTTT. It translates to CASRQASGNTIYF. This receptor chain uses TRBV4-2 and TRBJ1-3; the D segment cannot be called with confidence. The germline V gene provides CDR1 LGHNA and CDR2 YNFKEQ. V is clipped by 6 bases and J by 0 bases, and the sequence between their germline boundaries is 6 bases long. The CDR3 sequence holds 13 residues, the cysteine and phenylalanine included. The read is trimmed to its CDR3 DNA, 39 bases read in frame from base 1.